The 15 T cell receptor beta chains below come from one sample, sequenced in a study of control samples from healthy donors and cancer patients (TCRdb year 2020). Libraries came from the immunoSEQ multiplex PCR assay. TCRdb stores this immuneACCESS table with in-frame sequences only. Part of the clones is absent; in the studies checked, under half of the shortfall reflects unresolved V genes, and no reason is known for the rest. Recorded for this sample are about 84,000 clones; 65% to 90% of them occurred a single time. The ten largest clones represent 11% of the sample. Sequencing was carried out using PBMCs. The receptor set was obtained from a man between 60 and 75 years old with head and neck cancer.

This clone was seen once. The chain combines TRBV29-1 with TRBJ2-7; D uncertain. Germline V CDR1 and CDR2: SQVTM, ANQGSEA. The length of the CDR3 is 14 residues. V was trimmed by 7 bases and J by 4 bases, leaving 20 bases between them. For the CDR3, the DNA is TGCAGCGCCTCGACTCGTCCTTATGGGTACGAGCAGTACTTC. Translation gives CSASTRPYGYEQYF.

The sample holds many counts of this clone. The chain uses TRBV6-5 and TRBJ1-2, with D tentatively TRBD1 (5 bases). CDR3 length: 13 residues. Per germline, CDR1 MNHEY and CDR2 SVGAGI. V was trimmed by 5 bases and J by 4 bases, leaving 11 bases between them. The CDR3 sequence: CASSPGWTYGYTF. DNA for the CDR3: TGTGCCAGCAGTCCAGGGTGGACCTATGGCTACACCTTC.

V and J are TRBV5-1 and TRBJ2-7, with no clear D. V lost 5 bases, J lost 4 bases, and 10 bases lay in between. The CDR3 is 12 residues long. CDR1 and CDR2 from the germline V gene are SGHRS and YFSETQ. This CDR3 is CASRGPGYEQYF. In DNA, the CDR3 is TGCGCCAGCAGAGGTCCGGGTTACGAGCAGTACTTC.

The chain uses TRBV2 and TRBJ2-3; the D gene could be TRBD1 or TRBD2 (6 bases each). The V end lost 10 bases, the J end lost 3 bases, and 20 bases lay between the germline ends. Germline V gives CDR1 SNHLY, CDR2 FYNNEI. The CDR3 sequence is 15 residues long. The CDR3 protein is CATSRGGYGTDTQYF. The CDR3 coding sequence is TGTGCCACCAGCAGAGGGGGGTATGGGACAGATACGCAGTATTTT.

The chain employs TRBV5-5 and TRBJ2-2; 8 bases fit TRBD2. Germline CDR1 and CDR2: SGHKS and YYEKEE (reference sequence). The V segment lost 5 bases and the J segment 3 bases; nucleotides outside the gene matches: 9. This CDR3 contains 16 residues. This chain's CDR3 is CASRVGGSGDTGELFF. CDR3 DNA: TGTGCCAGCAGGGTAGGGGGTAGCGGGGACACCGGGGAGCTGTTTTTT. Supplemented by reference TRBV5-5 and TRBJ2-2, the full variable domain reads DAGVTQSPTHLIKTRGQQVTLRCSPISGHKSVSWYQQVLGQGPQFIFQYYEKEERGRGNFPDRFSARQFPNYSSELNVNALLLGDSALYLCASRVGGSGDTGELFFGEGSRLTVL.

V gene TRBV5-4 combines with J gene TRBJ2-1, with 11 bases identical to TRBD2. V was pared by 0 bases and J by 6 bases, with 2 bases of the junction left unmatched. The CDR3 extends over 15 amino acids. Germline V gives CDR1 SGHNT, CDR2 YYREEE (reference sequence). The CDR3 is CASSLVGTSGNEQFF. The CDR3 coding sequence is TGTGCCAGCAGCTTGGTGGGGACTAGCGGCAATGAGCAGTTCTTC.

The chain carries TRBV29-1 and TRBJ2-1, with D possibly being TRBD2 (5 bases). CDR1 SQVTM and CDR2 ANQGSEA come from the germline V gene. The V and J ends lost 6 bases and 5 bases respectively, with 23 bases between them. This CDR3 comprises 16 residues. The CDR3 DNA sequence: TGCAGCGTCGTGCGAAGATGGACTTCGCCGAACAATGAGCAGTTCTTC. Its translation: CSVVRRWTSPNNEQFF.

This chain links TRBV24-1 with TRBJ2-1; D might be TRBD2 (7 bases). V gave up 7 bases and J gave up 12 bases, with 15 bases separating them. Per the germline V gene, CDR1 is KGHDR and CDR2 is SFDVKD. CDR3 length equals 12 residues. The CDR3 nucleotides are TGTGCCACCAGCACTTCGGGGGGCCGGCAGTTCTTC. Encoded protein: CATSTSGGRQFF.

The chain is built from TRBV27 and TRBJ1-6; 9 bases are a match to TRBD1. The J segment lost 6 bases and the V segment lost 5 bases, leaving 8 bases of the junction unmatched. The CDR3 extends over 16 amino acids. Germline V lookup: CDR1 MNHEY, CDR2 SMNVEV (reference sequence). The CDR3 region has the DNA TGTGCCAGCAGTCACGGGACAGGGTTCGGTAATTCACCCCTCCACTTT. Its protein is CASSHGTGFGNSPLHF.

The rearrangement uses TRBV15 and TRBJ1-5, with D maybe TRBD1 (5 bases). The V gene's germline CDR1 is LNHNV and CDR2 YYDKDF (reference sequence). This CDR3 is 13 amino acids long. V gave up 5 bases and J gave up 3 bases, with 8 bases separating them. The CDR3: CATSGTDNQPQHF. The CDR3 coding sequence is TGTGCCACCAGCGGGACGGACAATCAGCCCCAGCATTTT. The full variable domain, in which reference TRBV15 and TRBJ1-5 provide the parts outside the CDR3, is DAMVIQNPRYQVTQFGKPVTLSCSQTLNHNVMYWYQQKSSQAPKLLFHYYDKDFNNEADTPDNFQSRRPNTSFCFLDIRSPGLGDTAMYLCATSGTDNQPQHFGDGTRLSIL.

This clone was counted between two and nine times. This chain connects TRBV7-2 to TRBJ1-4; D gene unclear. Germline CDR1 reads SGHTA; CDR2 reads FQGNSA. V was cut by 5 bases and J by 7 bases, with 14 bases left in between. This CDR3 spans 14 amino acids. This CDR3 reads CASSNTRTSEKLFF. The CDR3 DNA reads TGTGCCAGCAGCAATACTCGGACGAGTGAAAAACTGTTTTTT. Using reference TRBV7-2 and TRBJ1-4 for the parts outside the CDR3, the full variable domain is GAGVSQSPSNKVTEKGKDVELRCDPISGHTALYWYRQSLGQGLEFLIYFQGNSAPDKSGLPSDRFSAERTGGSVSTLTIQRTQQEDSAVYLCASSNTRTSEKLFFGSGTQLSVL.

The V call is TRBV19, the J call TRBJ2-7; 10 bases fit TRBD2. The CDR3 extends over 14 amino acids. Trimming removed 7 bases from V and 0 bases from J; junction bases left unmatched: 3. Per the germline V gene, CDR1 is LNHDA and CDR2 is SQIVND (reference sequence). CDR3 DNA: TGTGCCAGTAAGGCTAGCGGGAGCTCCTACGAGCAGTACTTC. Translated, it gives CASKASGSSYEQYF.

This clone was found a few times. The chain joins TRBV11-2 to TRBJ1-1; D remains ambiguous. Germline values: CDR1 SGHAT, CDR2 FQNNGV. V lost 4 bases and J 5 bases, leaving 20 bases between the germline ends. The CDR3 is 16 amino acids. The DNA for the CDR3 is TGTGCCAGCAGCTCCCGAACTAGAAGGTTCGGTACTGAAGCTTTCTTT. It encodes CASSSRTRRFGTEAFF.

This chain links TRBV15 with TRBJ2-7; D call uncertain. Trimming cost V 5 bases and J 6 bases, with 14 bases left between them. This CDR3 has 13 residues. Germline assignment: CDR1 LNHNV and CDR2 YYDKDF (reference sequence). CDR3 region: CATSSQLMTEQYF. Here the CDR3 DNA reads TGTGCCACCAGCTCACAGCTAATGACCGAGCAGTACTTC.

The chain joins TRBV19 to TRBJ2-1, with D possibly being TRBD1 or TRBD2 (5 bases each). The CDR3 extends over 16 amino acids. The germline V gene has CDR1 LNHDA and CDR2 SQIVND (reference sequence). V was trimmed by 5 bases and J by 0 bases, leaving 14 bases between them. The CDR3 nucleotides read TGTGCCAGTAGTCGGGGCAGGCGACCCTCCTACAATGAGCAGTTCTTC. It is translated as CASSRGRRPSYNEQFF.